The 15 T cell receptor beta chains below all came from one sample that was sequenced in a study of CD8 T cells in Susac syndrome. cDNA came from about 0.5 to 1 ug RNA primed by random hexamers. TCRdb re-called the immunoSEQ multiplex PCR reads with MiXCR, one entry per CDR3 protein. The data contain fewer than 250,000 distinct CDR3 sequences, roughly nine tenths of them seen just once; the ten biggest clones take up 0.1% to 0.15%. The sequenced sample consisted of CD8+ T cells from PBMCs. The receptor set was obtained from a human donor with multiple sclerosis.

CDR3 sequence (DNA): TGTGCCGCCCCCCGGACAGGGGAAAACTACAATGAGCAGTTCTTC. This translates into CAAPRTGENYNEQFF. The gene calls are TRBV30 and TRBJ2-1, with 9 bases aligning to TRBD1. Germline CDR1 and CDR2: GTSNPN and SVGIG (reference sequence). The junction had 11 bases not matched to a gene; V was cut back by 8 bases and J by 3 bases. The CDR3 covers 15 residues.

This sequence joins TRBV7-9 and TRBJ2-7; D is perhaps TRBD1 (5 bases). The CDR3 covers 11 residues. V dropped 5 bases and J dropped 10 bases, with 12 bases sitting between them. Germline CDR1 reads SEHNR; CDR2 reads FQNEAQ (reference sequence). CDR3 region: CASSDGHPQYF. The CDR3 DNA sequence: TGTGCCAGCAGCGATGGACACCCTCAGTACTTC. The full variable domain, its missing parts supplied by reference TRBV7-9 and TRBJ2-7, is DTGVSQNPRHKITKRGQNVTFRCDPISEHNRLYWYRQTLGQGPEFLTYFQNEAQLEKSRLLSDRFSAERPKGSFSTLEIQRTEQGDSAMYLCASSDGHPQYFGPGTRLTVT.

V is TRBV14 and J is TRBJ2-7; D gene ambiguous. CDR1 and CDR2 from the germline V gene are SGHDN and FVKESK. The CDR3 totals 15 residues. V lost 1 base to trimming and J lost 5 bases, with 15 bases between them. The CDR3 is CASSQVLGRAHEQYF. The CDR3 DNA is TGTGCCAGCAGCCAAGTTTTAGGTCGGGCCCACGAGCAGTACTTC.

V and J are TRBV3-1 and TRBJ2-5, with 7 bases identical to TRBD1. This CDR3 is built from 15 residues. V was clipped by 4 bases and J by 3 bases; unmatched bases: 8. CDR1 and CDR2 from the germline V gene are LGHDT and YNNKEL (reference sequence). CDR3 coding DNA: TGTGCCAGCAGCCTTGCAGGGGGTTTAAAAGAGACCCAGTACTTC. This sequence encodes CASSLAGGLKETQYF.

Comment on this clonotype: Germline and junction disagree at one end, which may indicate a read error. The V gene is TRBV5-4, the J gene TRBJ2-1; 9 bases fit TRBD2. Per the germline V gene, CDR1 is SGHNT and CDR2 is YYREEE (reference sequence). This CDR3 comprises 15 residues. The CDR3 spells CASSLERGAYNEQFF. The CDR3 DNA sequence: TGTGCCAGCAGTTTGGAGCGGGGGGCCTACAATGAGCAGTTCTTC. Full variable domain (remainder filled in from reference TRBV5-4 and TRBJ2-1): ETGVTQSPTHLIKTRGQQVTLRCSSQSGHNTVSWYQQALGQGPQFIFQYYREEENGRGNFPPRFSGLQFPNYSSELNVNALELDDSALYLCASSLERGAYNEQFFGPGTRLTVL.

Only one count was recorded for this clonotype. V gene TRBV21-1 combines with J gene TRBJ2-7; TRBD2, the table's D call, was not compared with the DNA. TRBV21-1 is assigned pseudogene status. This CDR3 spans 16 amino acids. CDR3: CASSPSRTASNYEQYF. CDR3 nucleotide sequence: TGTGCCAGCAGCCCCTCACGGACGGCCTCAAACTACGAGCAGTACTTC.

This clonotype was recorded once. The gene calls are TRBV18 and TRBJ1-1; no clear D. V lost 3 bases and J 7 bases, leaving 9 bases between the germline ends. CDR3 size: 12 residues. CDR1 and CDR2 (germline): KGHSH, LQKENI. The DNA of the CDR3 is TGTGCCAGCTCACCGGTATCAGATGAAGCTTTCTTT. Its translation: CASSPVSDEAFF.

The rearrangement links TRBV19 to TRBJ1-1; D unresolved. Trimming stripped 3 bases from V and 4 bases from J, with 15 bases between. The germline CDR1 and CDR2 sequences are LNHDA and SQIVND (reference sequence). CDR3 size: 15 residues. The CDR3 sequence: CASSILIGSGTEAFF. The DNA of the CDR3 is TGTGCCAGTAGTATCTTAATAGGGTCAGGCACTGAAGCTTTCTTT.

The chain links TRBV21-1 to TRBJ1-5; whether TRBD1, the table's D call, matches the DNA was not checked. TRBV21-1 is a known pseudogene. The CDR3 is 16 amino acids. CDR3 nucleotide sequence: TGTGCCAGCAGCAAAGTTGGTGGACACTGCAATCAGCCCCAGCATTTT. Protein product: CASSKVGGHCNQPQHF.

This chain connects TRBV5-8 to TRBJ2-1; D is undetermined. Germline values: CDR1 SGHTS, CDR2 YDEGEE. The CDR3 is made up of 15 amino acids. V was pared by 0 bases and J by 5 bases, with 12 bases between. CDR3 bases: TGTGCCAGCAGCTTGGGGCCCCCTAGGCACAATGAGCAGTTCTTC. Protein sequence: CASSLGPPRHNEQFF.

The chain joins TRBV19 to TRBJ2-7, with D perhaps TRBD2 (6 bases). Germline CDR1 LNHDA, CDR2 SQIVND (reference sequence). V was shortened by 3 bases and J by 6 bases, with 12 bases between the two germline ends. This CDR3 comprises 13 residues. The DNA of the CDR3 is TGTGCCAGTAGTATGGTCGGGAGCTCCGAGCAGTACTTC. Translation gives CASSMVGSSEQYF.

The chain links TRBV30 to TRBJ2-1, with unresolved D. V lost 1 base, J lost 2 bases, and 12 bases lay in between. Looked up from germline, CDR1 is GTSNPN and CDR2 is SVGIG (reference sequence). The CDR3 spans 15 residues. CDR3 protein: CAWSAMTLPYNEQFF. CDR3 bases: TGTGCCTGGAGTGCCATGACCCTACCCTACAATGAGCAGTTCTTC.

J is TRBJ1-2 and V is TRBV29-1; no firm D call. In germline, CDR1 is SQVTM, CDR2 ANQGSEA. With 6 bases removed from V and 4 bases from J, the gap between germline ends came to 9 bases. The CDR3 has 11 amino acids. The CDR3 is CSVHGSYGYTF. The CDR3, as DNA: TGCAGCGTCCACGGGAGCTATGGCTACACCTTC.

J is TRBJ1-4 and V is TRBV7-9; D perhaps matches TRBD1 (6 bases). V lost 4 bases, J lost 7 bases, and 16 bases lay in between. Germline V lookup: CDR1 SEHNR, CDR2 FQNEAQ (reference sequence). The CDR3 is 15 residues long. The CDR3 region has the DNA TGTGCCAGCAGCTACGGGGGGCGCGGTGTTGAAAAACTGTTTTTT. Amino acids: CASSYGGRGVEKLFF. Variable domain in full (rest from reference TRBV7-9 and TRBJ1-4): DTGVSQNPRHKITKRGQNVTFRCDPISEHNRLYWYRQTLGQGPEFLTYFQNEAQLEKSRLLSDRFSAERPKGSFSTLEIQRTEQGDSAMYLCASSYGGRGVEKLFFGSGTQLSVL.

The rearrangement links TRBV18 to TRBJ2-3; D call uncertain. The CDR3 loop spans 12 amino acids. In germline, CDR1 is KGHSH, CDR2 LQKENI. V gave up 9 bases and J gave up 2 bases, with 9 bases separating them. The DNA of the CDR3 is TGTGCCAGTTCGAGGACCACAGATACGCAGTATTTT. This encodes CASSRTTDTQYF.